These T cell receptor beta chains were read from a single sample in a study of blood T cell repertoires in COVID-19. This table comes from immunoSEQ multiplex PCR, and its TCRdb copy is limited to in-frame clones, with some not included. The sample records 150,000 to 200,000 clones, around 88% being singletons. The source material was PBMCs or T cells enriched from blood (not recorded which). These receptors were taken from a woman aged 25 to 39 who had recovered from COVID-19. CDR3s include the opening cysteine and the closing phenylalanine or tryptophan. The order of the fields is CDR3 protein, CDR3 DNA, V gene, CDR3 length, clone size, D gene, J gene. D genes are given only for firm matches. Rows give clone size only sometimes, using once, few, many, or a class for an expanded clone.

CATSSERGIRENSPLHF TGTGCCACCAGCTCAGAGAGGGGGATCCGTGAAAATTCACCCCTCCACTTT TRBV15 17 NA NA TRBJ1-6
CASSIEGGQPQHF TGTGCCAGTAGTATAGAGGGGGGTCAGCCCCAGCATTTT TRBV19 13 NA NA TRBJ1-5
CASSQDFASVLSTDTQYF TGTGCCAGCAGCCAAGATTTCGCTAGCGTTTTGAGCACAGATACGCAGTATTTT TRBV14 18 once NA TRBJ2-3
CASSQGGSSYNSPLHF TGTGCCAGCAGCCAAGGAGGGAGCTCCTATAATTCACCCCTCCACTTT TRBV14 16 few NA TRBJ1-6
CASSLITGTSGDEQYF TGTGCCAGCAGCTTGATAACCGGGACTAGCGGAGACGAGCAGTACTTC TRBV7-9 16 NA TRBD2 TRBJ2-7
CATRNLGGTQYF TGTGCCACCCGTAATCTGGGGGGTACGCAGTATTTT TRBV24-1 12 NA NA TRBJ2-3
CASSQIPGLAGVSYEQYF TGCGCCAGCAGCCAAATTCCGGGACTAGCGGGAGTTTCATACGAGCAGTACTTC TRBV4-1 18 NA TRBD2 TRBJ2-7
CASSLGLAVLDTQYF TGTGCCAGCAGCCTAGGACTAGCGGTCCTCGATACGCAGTATTTT TRBV5-6 15 NA TRBD2 TRBJ2-3
CASSLQILGAGTGELFF TGTGCCAGCAGCTTGCAGATCTTGGGGGCAGGAACCGGGGAGCTGTTTTTT TRBV11-3 17 NA NA TRBJ2-2
CASSSPGLAGFFQETQYF TGTGCCAGCAGCTCCCCGGGACTAGCGGGATTTTTTCAAGAGACCCAGTACTTC TRBV7-9 18 NA TRBD2 TRBJ2-5
CASSQERGVNTEAFF TGTGCCAGCAGCCAAGAACGGGGGGTAAACACTGAAGCTTTCTTT TRBV4-2 15 NA NA TRBJ1-1
CASSGGGEHTEAFF TGTGCCAGCAGTGGGGGAGGCGAGCACACTGAAGCTTTCTTT TRBV28 14 NA NA TRBJ1-1
CASSSRSNTIYF TGTGCCAGCAGTTCCCGGAGCAACACCATATATTTT TRBV12-3/TRBV12-4 12 once NA TRBJ1-3
CAWSVLSYEQYF TGTGCCTGGAGTGTACTGAGCTACGAGCAGTACTTC TRBV30 12 NA NA TRBJ2-7
CASSESTGYEQYF TGCGCCAGCAGTGAGTCGACAGGCTACGAGCAGTACTTC TRBV10-2 13 once NA TRBJ2-7
CASSVDRGSLTDTQYF TGCGCCAGCAGCGTAGACAGGGGGTCCCTCACAGATACGCAGTATTTT TRBV5-1 16 NA TRBD1 TRBJ2-3
CASSREGVNSPLHF TGTGCCAGCTCGCGCGAAGGAGTCAATTCACCCCTCCACTTT TRBV18 14 NA NA TRBJ1-6
CASSFSRQGTEAFF TGTGCCAGCAGTTTCTCCCGACAGGGCACTGAAGCTTTCTTT TRBV6-5 14 NA TRBD1 TRBJ1-1
CASSLPGAGGPYGYTF TGTGCCAGCAGCTTGCCCGGGGCAGGGGGCCCCTATGGCTACACCTTC TRBV5-6 16 NA TRBD1 TRBJ1-2
CASSDTRLSGNTIYF TGTGCCAGTAGTGACACCCGCCTCTCTGGAAACACCATATATTTT TRBV19 15 medium-sized NA TRBJ1-3
CASSLAQSSTDTQYF TGTGCCAGCAGCTTGGCACAGTCTAGCACAGATACGCAGTATTTT TRBV5-4 15 NA NA TRBJ2-3
CASSLSILGETSGQETQYF TGTGCCAGCAGTTTATCTATTTTGGGTGAAACTAGCGGGCAAGAGACCCAGTACTTC TRBV28 19 NA TRBD2 TRBJ2-5